This paragraph reports one TCR beta chain. Its matching antigen is unknown. This sample is drawn from a study of identical twins. Broader study findings: Out-of-frame TCR alpha sharing observed in monozygotic twins exceeded model estimates. Sequences that were beta out-of-frame showed weaker excess twin sharing.

TCRdb itself ran the 5' RACE reads through MiXCR, one entry per CDR3 protein. The repertoire consists of hundreds of thousands of distinct CDR3 sequences, with approximately 18% occurring once and the leading ten covering roughly 13%. The CDR3 has 14 amino acids. The same data also contributed to another study, on T cells expressing NK-cell markers.

This chain connects TRBV21-1 to TRBJ1-2. TRBV21-1 constitutes a pseudogene. Sample: PBMCs. The clonotype originates from a woman between 18 and 29 years old in good health. CDR3 sequence (DNA): TGTGCCAGCAGCAGTGCGGAGGGGTATGATGGCTACACCTTC. Translation gives CASSSAEGYDGYTF.